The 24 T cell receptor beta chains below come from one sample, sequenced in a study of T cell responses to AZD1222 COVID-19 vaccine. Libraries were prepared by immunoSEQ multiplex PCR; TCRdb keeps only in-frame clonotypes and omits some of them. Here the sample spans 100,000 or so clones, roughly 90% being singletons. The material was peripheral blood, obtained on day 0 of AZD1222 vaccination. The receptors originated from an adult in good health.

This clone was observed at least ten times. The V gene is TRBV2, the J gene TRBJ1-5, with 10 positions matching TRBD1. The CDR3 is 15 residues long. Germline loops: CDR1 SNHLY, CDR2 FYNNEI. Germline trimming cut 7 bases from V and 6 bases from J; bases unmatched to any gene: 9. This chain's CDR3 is CASTATGGEAQPQHF. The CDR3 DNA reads TGTGCCAGCACCGCGACAGGGGGCGAAGCTCAGCCCCAGCATTTT.

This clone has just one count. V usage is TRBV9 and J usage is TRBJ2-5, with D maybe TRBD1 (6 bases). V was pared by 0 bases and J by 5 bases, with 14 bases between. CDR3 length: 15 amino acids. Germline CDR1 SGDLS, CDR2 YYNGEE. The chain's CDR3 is CASSVATGSKETQYF. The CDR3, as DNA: TGTGCCAGCAGCGTAGCAACAGGGAGTAAGGAGACCCAGTACTTC.

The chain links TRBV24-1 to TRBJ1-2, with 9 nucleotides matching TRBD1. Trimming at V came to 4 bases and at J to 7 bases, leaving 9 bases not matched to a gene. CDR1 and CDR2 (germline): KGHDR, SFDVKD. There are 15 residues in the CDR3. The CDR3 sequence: CATSDPVQGAGGYTF. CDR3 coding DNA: TGTGCCACCAGTGACCCCGTACAGGGGGCTGGTGGCTACACCTTC.

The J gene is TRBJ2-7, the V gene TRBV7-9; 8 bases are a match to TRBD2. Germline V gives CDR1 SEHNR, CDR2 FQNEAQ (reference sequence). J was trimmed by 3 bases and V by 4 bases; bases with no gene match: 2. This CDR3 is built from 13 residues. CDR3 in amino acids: CASSSGGYYEQYF. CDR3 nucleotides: TGTGCCAGCAGCTCGGGAGGGTACTACGAGCAGTACTTC. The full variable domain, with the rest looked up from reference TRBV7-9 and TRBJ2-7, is DTGVSQNPRHKITKRGQNVTFRCDPISEHNRLYWYRQTLGQGPEFLTYFQNEAQLEKSRLLSDRFSAERPKGSFSTLEIQRTEQGDSAMYLCASSSGGYYEQYFGPGTRLTVT.

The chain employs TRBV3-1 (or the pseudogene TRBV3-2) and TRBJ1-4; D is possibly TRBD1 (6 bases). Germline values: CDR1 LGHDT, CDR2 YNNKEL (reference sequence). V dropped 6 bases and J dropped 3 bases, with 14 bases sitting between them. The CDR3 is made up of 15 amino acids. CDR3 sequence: CASSPQDRSNEKLFF. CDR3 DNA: TGTGCCAGCAGTCCACAGGACAGATCTAATGAAAAACTGTTTTTT.

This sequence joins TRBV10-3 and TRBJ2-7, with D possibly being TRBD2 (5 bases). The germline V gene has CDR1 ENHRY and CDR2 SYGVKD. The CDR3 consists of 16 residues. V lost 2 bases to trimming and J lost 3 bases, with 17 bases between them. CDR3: CAISEGRERGGYEQYF. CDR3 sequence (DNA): TGTGCCATCAGTGAGGGACGGGAAAGAGGAGGCTACGAGCAGTACTTC.

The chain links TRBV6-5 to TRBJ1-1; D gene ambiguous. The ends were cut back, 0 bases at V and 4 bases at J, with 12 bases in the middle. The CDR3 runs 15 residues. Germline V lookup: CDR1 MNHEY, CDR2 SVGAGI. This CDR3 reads CASSYSTRSGTEAFF. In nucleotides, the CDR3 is TGTGCCAGCAGTTACTCGACCCGATCGGGCACTGAAGCTTTCTTT.

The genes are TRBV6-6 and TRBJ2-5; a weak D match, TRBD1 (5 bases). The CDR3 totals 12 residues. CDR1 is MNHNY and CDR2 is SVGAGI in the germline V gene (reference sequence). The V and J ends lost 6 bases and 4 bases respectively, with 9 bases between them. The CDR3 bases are TGTGCCAGCAGCCACCAGGGAGAGACCCAGTACTTC. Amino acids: CASSHQGETQYF.

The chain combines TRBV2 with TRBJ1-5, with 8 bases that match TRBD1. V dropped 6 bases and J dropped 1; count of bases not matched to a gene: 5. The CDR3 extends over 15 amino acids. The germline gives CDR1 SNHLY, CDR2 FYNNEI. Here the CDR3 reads CASRDRAVSNQPQHF. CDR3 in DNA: TGTGCCAGCAGGGACAGGGCCGTGAGCAATCAGCCCCAGCATTTT.

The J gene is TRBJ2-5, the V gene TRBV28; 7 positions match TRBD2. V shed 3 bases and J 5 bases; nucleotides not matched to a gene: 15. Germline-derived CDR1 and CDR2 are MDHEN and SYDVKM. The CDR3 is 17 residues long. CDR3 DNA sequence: TGTGCCAGCAGTTTTAGCGGGTACGCAGATGACGGGGAGACCCAGTACTTC. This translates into CASSFSGYADDGETQYF.

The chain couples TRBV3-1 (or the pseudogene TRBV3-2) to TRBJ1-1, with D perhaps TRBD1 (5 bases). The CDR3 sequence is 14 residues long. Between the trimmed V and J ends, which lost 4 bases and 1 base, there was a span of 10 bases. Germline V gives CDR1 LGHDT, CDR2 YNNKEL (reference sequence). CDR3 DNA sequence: TGTGCCAGCAGCCTCACCGACAGGAACACTGAAGCTTTCTTT. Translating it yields CASSLTDRNTEAFF.

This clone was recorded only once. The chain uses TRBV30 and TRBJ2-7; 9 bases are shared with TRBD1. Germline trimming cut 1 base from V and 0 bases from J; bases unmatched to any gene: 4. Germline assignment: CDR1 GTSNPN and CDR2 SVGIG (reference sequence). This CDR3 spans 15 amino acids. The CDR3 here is CAWSGGQGPSYEQYF. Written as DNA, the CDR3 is TGTGCCTGGAGTGGAGGACAGGGGCCCTCCTACGAGCAGTACTTC.

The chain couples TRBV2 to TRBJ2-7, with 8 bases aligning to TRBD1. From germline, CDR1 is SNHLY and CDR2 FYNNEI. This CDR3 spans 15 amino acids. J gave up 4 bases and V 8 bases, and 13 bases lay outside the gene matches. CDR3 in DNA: TGTGCCAGCCTACGACGGACAGGGAAAGATTACGAGCAGTACTTC. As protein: CASLRRTGKDYEQYF.

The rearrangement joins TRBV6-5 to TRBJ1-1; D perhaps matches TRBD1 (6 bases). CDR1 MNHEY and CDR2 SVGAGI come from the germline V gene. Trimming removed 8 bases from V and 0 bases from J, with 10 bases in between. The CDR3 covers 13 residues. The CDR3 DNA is TGTGCCAGCTCCGACAGGATGAACACTGAAGCTTTCTTT. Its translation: CASSDRMNTEAFF.

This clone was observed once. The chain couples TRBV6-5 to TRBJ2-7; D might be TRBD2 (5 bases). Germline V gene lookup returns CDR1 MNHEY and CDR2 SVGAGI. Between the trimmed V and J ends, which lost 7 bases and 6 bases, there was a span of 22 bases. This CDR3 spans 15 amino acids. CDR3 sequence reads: CASIARDGDSSEQYF. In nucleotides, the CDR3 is TGTGCCAGCATCGCCCGGGATGGGGATAGCTCCGAGCAGTACTTC.

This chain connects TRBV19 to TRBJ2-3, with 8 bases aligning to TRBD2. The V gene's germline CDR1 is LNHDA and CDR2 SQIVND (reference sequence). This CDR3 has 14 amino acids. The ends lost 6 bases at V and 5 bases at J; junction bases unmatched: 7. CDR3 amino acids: CASRAGDSLDTQYF. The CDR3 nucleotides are TGTGCCAGTAGAGCGGGAGACTCGCTAGATACGCAGTATTTT.

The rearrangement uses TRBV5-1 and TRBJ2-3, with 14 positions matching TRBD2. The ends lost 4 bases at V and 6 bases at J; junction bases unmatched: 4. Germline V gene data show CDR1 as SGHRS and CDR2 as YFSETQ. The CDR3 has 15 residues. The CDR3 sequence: CASSMGLAGVDTQYF. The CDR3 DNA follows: TGCGCCAGCAGCATGGGACTAGCGGGAGTTGATACGCAGTATTTT.

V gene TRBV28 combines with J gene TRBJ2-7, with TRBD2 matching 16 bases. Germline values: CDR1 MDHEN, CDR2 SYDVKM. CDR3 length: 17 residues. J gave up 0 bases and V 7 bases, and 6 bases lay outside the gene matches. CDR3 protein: CASTQGLAGGDSYEQYF. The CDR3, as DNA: TGTGCCAGCACCCAGGGACTAGCGGGAGGGGACTCCTACGAGCAGTACTTC.

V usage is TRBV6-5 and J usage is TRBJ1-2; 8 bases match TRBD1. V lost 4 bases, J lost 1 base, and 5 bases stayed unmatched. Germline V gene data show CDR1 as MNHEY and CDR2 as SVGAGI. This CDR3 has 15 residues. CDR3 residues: CASSSGGAYNYGYTF. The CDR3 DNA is TGTGCCAGCAGTTCAGGGGGCGCGTATAACTATGGCTACACCTTC.

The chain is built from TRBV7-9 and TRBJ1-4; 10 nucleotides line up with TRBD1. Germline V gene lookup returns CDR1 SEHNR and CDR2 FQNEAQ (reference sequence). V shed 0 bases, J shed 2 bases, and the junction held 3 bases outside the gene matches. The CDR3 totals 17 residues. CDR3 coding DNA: TGTGCCAGCAGCTTAGCCGGGACAGGGGTGACTAATGAAAAACTGTTTTTT. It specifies CASSLAGTGVTNEKLFF.

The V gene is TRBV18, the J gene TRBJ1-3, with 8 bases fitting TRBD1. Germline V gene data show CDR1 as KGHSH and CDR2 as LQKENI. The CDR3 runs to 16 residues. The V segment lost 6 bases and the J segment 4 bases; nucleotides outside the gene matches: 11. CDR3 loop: CASSSSETGAGNTIYF. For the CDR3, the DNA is TGTGCCAGCTCTTCAAGTGAGACAGGGGCCGGAAACACCATATATTTT.

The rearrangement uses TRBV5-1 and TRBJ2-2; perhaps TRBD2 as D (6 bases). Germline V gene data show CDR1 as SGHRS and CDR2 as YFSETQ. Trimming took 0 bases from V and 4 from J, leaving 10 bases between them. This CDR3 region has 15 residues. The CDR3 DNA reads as TGCGCCAGCAGCTTGGGGGGTAGCGGCACCGGGGAGCTGTTTTTT. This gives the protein CASSLGGSGTGELFF.

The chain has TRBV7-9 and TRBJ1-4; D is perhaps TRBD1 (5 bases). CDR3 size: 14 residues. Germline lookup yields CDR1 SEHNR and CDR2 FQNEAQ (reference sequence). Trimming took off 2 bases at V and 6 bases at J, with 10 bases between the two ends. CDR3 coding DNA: TGTGCCAGCAGCTTATTCCAGGGAGATGAAAAACTGTTTTTT. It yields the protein CASSLFQGDEKLFF.

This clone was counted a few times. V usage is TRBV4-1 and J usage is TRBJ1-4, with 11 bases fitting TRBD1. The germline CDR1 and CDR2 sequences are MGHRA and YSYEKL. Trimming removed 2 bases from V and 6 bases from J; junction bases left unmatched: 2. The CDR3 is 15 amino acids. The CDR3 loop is CASSQMGQGDEKLFF. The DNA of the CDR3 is TGCGCCAGCAGCCAAATGGGACAGGGGGATGAAAAACTGTTTTTT.